The clone carrying this TCR beta chain was recorded a few times. The repertoire was sequenced with immunoSEQ multiplex PCR; TCRdb's copy has only in-frame clones and lacks some. This table holds about 260,000 clones, 70% to 90% found once. The CDR3 has 17 amino acids. V trimming: 2 bases; J trimming: 1 base; junction bases outside the gene matches: 10. Germline V gene sequence: CDR1 MNHEY, CDR2 SVGEGT. The data were obtained in a study of blood T cell repertoires in COVID-19. Study at large: T cells, B-cell-depleted T cells, or PBMCs supplied cDNA or gDNA.

The sequence was collected from a human donor in a cohort sampled during active COVID-19. The material sequenced was peripheral blood. The chain uses TRBV6-2 or TRBV6-3 and TRBJ1-2; 7 bases match TRBD1. The CDR3 DNA follows: TGTGCCAGCAGTTACGGGCCCGGGACAGTTCTTAACTATGGCTACACCTTC. Translated, it gives CASSYGPGTVLNYGYTF.